The 2 T cell receptor beta chains below all came from one sample that was sequenced in a study of OX40 agonist ivuxolimab in advanced cancers. The protocol was immunoSEQ multiplex PCR, while the TCRdb copy is restricted to in-frame clones and leaves out a portion. Of 65,000 to 95,000 clones listed, 80% to 90% were seen once; the top ten hold about 0.76%. The specimen was CD4+ or CD8+ T cells sorted from blood, collected in a trial of the OX40 agonist ivuxolimab. The receptors shown here come from an adult with an advanced solid tumor such as melanoma, head and neck, liver or kidney cancer.

The gene calls are TRBV6-6 and TRBJ1-5, with 7 bases identical to TRBD1. The CDR3 loop spans 14 amino acids. V shed 6 bases and J 7 bases; nucleotides not matched to a gene: 9. CDR1 and CDR2 from the germline V gene are MNHNY and SVGAGI (reference sequence). CDR3 region: CASSLTGEGQPQHF. CDR3 in DNA: TGTGCCAGCAGCCTAACAGGGGAAGGACAGCCCCAGCATTTT.

The chain has TRBV7-2 and TRBJ2-7, with TRBD2 identical over 8 bases. Germline loops: CDR1 SGHTA, CDR2 FQGNSA. Trimming took 2 bases from V and 0 from J; bases not matched to a gene: 6. The CDR3 loop spans 16 amino acids. The CDR3 DNA is TGTGCCAGCAGCTTACTAGCGGGTAGCCTCTCCTACGAGCAGTACTTC. Translating it yields CASSLLAGSLSYEQYF.